These T cell receptor beta chains were read from a single sample in a study of T-cell memory formation after mild COVID-19. TCRdb re-analysed the 5' RACE reads in MiXCR, keeping a single row per CDR3 protein. Here the sample spans roughly 150,000 distinct CDR3 sequences, 13% to 15% being singletons. Sequencing used PBMCs or a T cell subset sorted from them (not recorded which). The receptor source for this set is an adult woman who had mild COVID-19 (a few samples of this study predate the infection). Cell type and time point are not known. CDR3s include the opening cysteine and the closing phenylalanine or tryptophan. Each record gives: J gene, clone size, D gene, V gene, CDR3 protein, CDR3 DNA. A D gene is named only where the DNA matches it firmly. Clone size is stated in some rows and not others, as once, few, many or a class when expanded.

J: TRBJ2-7
size: .
D: TRBD2
V: TRBV7-2
CDR3: CASSLVLAGDGQYF
DNA: TGTGCCAGCAGCTTAGTGTTAGCGGGAGATGGGCAGTACTTC

J: TRBJ2-1
size: .
D: .
V: TRBV7-2
CDR3: CASSLGTNSGNEQFF
DNA: TGTGCCAGCAGCTTAGGGACTAATTCGGGAAATGAGCAGTTCTTC

J: TRBJ2-1
size: few
D: TRBD2
V: TRBV5-1
CDR3: CASSFGAGLYNEQFF
DNA: TGCGCCAGCAGCTTTGGAGCGGGACTATACAATGAGCAGTTCTTC

J: TRBJ2-3
size: few
D: .
V: TRBV5-1
CDR3: CASSPPGGGTQYF
DNA: TGCGCCAGCAGCCCGCCCGGGGGAGGTACGCAGTATTTT

J: TRBJ2-3
size: .
D: .
V: TRBV15
CDR3: CATSSAALYTDTQYF
DNA: TGTGCCACCAGCAGCGCGGCACTTTACACAGATACGCAGTATTTT

J: TRBJ2-7
size: .
D: TRBD1
V: TRBV20-1
CDR3: CSPLGGTGVYEQYF
DNA: TGCAGCCCCCTTGGGGGGACAGGGGTCTACGAGCAGTACTTC

J: TRBJ2-2
size: .
D: .
V: TRBV4-1
CDR3: CASSQRVVPNTGELFF
DNA: TGCGCCAGCAGCCAAAGGGTAGTACCTAACACCGGGGAGCTGTTTTTT

J: TRBJ2-2
size: .
D: .
V: TRBV9
CDR3: CASSVDGPSTGELFF
DNA: TGTGCCAGCAGCGTAGATGGCCCCTCCACCGGGGAGCTGTTTTTT

J: TRBJ2-1
size: few
D: TRBD1
V: TRBV7-6
CDR3: CASSVGQGAYNEQFF
DNA: TGTGCCAGCAGCGTAGGACAGGGGGCCTACAATGAGCAGTTCTTC

J: TRBJ2-2
size: .
D: .
V: TRBV4-2
CDR3: CASSHPVGSGTGELFF
DNA: TGTGCCAGCAGCCATCCCGTGGGGAGCGGCACCGGGGAGCTGTTTTTT

J: TRBJ1-5
size: few
D: .
V: TRBV27
CDR3: CASSFVGQPQHF
DNA: TGTGCCAGCAGTTTTGTGGGACAGCCCCAGCATTTT

J: TRBJ2-1
size: .
D: TRBD2
V: TRBV30
CDR3: CAWSEWTSGNEQFF
DNA: TGTGCCTGGAGTGAGTGGACTAGCGGGAATGAGCAGTTCTTC

J: TRBJ2-7
size: few
D: TRBD1
V: TRBV18
CDR3: CASSQPGQGTYEQYF
DNA: TGTGCCAGCTCACAGCCGGGACAGGGTACCTACGAGCAGTACTTC

J: TRBJ2-3
size: few
D: .
V: TRBV24-1
CDR3: CATRLGGTDTQYF
DNA: TGTGCCACCAGGCTCGGCGGCACAGATACGCAGTATTTT

J: TRBJ2-3
size: .
D: .
V: TRBV5-1
CDR3: CASSSGDRTDTQYF
DNA: TGCGCCAGCAGCTCGGGGGACCGCACAGATACGCAGTATTTT

J: TRBJ1-1
size: few
D: TRBD1
V: TRBV3-1
CDR3: CASSLGQGLEAFF
DNA: TGTGCCAGCAGCCTGGGACAGGGGTTAGAAGCTTTCTTT

J: TRBJ2-5
size: .
D: TRBD2
V: TRBV12-3/TRBV12-4
CDR3: CASTDEAGPSEETQYF
DNA: TGTGCCAGCACCGACGAAGCGGGACCTTCCGAGGAGACCCAGTACTTC

J: TRBJ2-7
size: once
D: .
V: TRBV20-1
CDR3: CSAINQPRAYEQYF
DNA: TGCAGTGCTATCAACCAACCGAGAGCTTACGAGCAGTACTTC

J: TRBJ2-5
size: .
D: TRBD1
V: TRBV5-1
CDR3: CASSPPTGVLETQYF
DNA: TGCGCCAGCAGCCCTCCGACAGGGGTTCTAGAAACCCAGTACTTC

J: TRBJ1-1
size: .
D: .
V: TRBV27
CDR3: CASSFGTGGMNTEAFF
DNA: TGTGCCAGCAGTTTTGGGACGGGGGGTATGAACACTGAAGCTTTCTTT

J: TRBJ2-3
size: few
D: .
V: TRBV4-1
CDR3: CASSQDPGTATSTDTQYF
DNA: TGCGCCAGCAGCCAAGACCCCGGGACGGCGACCAGCACAGATACGCAGTATTTT

J: TRBJ2-2
size: few
D: .
V: TRBV18
CDR3: CASSPFYQGGTGELFF
DNA: TGTGCCAGCTCACCATTTTATCAGGGTGGCACCGGGGAGCTGTTTTTT

J: TRBJ1-1
size: .
D: .
V: TRBV13
CDR3: CASSLVQAAPAEAFF
DNA: TGTGCCAGCAGCTTAGTCCAGGCCGCTCCGGCTGAAGCTTTCTTT

J: TRBJ1-3
size: .
D: .
V: TRBV5-6
CDR3: CASSYDDVSGNTIYF
DNA: TGTGCCAGCAGCTACGATGACGTTTCTGGAAACACCATATATTTT

J: TRBJ2-3
size: few
D: .
V: TRBV10-3
CDR3: CAISESSAYTDTQYF
DNA: TGTGCCATCAGTGAGTCGTCGGCATACACAGATACGCAGTATTTT

J: TRBJ1-4
size: many
D: TRBD1
V: TRBV5-1
CDR3: CASSLGDRGKLFF
DNA: TGCGCCAGCAGCTTGGGCGACAGGGGAAAACTGTTTTTT

J: TRBJ2-7
size: .
D: TRBD1
V: TRBV2
CDR3: CASSEQGVLYEQYF
DNA: TGTGCCAGCAGTGAACAGGGGGTATTATACGAGCAGTACTTC

J: TRBJ2-1
size: many
D: TRBD2
V: TRBV10-3
CDR3: CAISVGLAGEKVNEQFF
DNA: TGTGCCATCAGTGTGGGACTAGCGGGAGAAAAGGTGAATGAGCAGTTCTTC

J: TRBJ1-1
size: .
D: .
V: TRBV29-1
CDR3: CSVEGWGGGTEAFF
DNA: TGCAGCGTTGAGGGGTGGGGAGGGGGCACTGAAGCTTTCTTT